Each of the 29 T cell receptor beta chains below was sequenced from the same sample in a study of OX40 agonist ivuxolimab in advanced cancers. The table came from immunoSEQ multiplex PCR; TCRdb's copy has only in-frame clones and leaves some out. The sample yields fewer than 25,000 clones, 88% seen once. Sequencing used CD4+ or CD8+ T cells sorted from blood, obtained in a trial of the OX40 agonist ivuxolimab. The receptors here all came from an adult with an advanced solid tumor such as melanoma, head and neck, liver or kidney cancer.

The gene calls are TRBV7-8 and TRBJ2-3, with D perhaps matching TRBD2 (6 bases). CDR1 is SGHVS, CDR2 FQNEAQ, per germline. The CDR3 length is 16 residues. V lost 4 bases to trimming and J lost 4 bases, with 18 bases between them. The CDR3 loop is CASSSHEAGRSDTQYF. In nucleotides, the CDR3 is TGTGCCAGCAGCTCCCACGAGGCAGGGAGGTCAGATACGCAGTATTTT.

The chain couples TRBV6-5 to TRBJ2-2; D may be TRBD1 (6 bases). Germline CDR1 is MNHEY and CDR2 is SVGAGI. The CDR3 consists of 14 residues. Trimming left V 8 bases short and J 2 bases short, with 12 bases between. The CDR3 spells CASRAGANTGELFF. DNA of the CDR3: TGTGCCAGCCGGGCAGGGGCCAACACCGGGGAGCTGTTTTTT.

The chain joins TRBV6-1 to TRBJ1-5; D gene ambiguous. Germline V gives CDR1 MNHNS, CDR2 SASEGT. There are 12 residues in the CDR3. The V gene lost 6 bases and the J gene lost 5 bases, with 8 bases spanning the gap. In DNA, the CDR3 is TGTGCCAGCAGGCGGGAAGATCAGCCCCAGCATTTT. Protein product: CASRREDQPQHF.

This clone appeared a single time. The gene calls are TRBV12-2 and TRBJ2-1; the table's D gene call, TRBD2, was not cross checked with the DNA. TRBV12-2 is assigned pseudogene status. The CDR3 consists of 17 residues. This chain's CDR3 is CASRQKTPGKASGEQFF. CDR3 DNA: TGTGCAAGTCGACAAAAGACACCAGGGAAGGCTAGCGGAGAGCAGTTCTTC.

This clone has just a few counts. The V gene is TRBV12-5, the J gene TRBJ1-5, with 7 bases identical to TRBD1. The CDR3 has 14 residues. V was clipped by 5 bases and J by 4 bases; unmatched bases: 5. Looked up from germline, CDR1 is LGHNT and CDR2 is FRNRAP. The CDR3 protein is CASGPGTANQPQHF. Written as DNA, the CDR3 is TGTGCTAGTGGTCCGGGGACAGCTAATCAGCCCCAGCATTTT. The full variable domain, its missing parts supplied by reference TRBV12-5 and TRBJ1-5, is DARVTQTPRHKVTEMGQEVTMRCQPILGHNTVFWYRQTMMQGLELLAYFRNRAPLDDSGMPKDRFSAEMPDATLATLKIQPSEPRDSAVYFCASGPGTANQPQHFGDGTRLSIL.

This rearrangement joins TRBV10-1 to TRBJ2-1; 7 positions agree with TRBD2. CDR1 and CDR2 (germline): WNHNN, SYGVQD (reference sequence). This CDR3 contains 15 residues. V was pared by 4 bases and J by 4 bases, with 7 bases of the junction left unmatched. The CDR3 nucleotides are TGCGCCAGCAGTGGGTCAGCGGGGTTATACAATGAGCAGTTCTTC. This sequence encodes CASSGSAGLYNEQFF.

The rearrangement uses TRBV6-6 and TRBJ2-7; weak D call: TRBD2 (6 bases). CDR1 is MNHNY and CDR2 is SVGAGI in the germline V gene (reference sequence). The V gene lost 6 bases and the J gene lost 4 bases, with 7 bases spanning the gap. CDR3 length: 11 residues. Written as DNA, the CDR3 is TGTGCCAGCAGCCGGGAGTACGAGCAGTACTTC. Translated: CASSREYEQYF.

This chain links TRBV7-2 with TRBJ2-3; 8 bases fit TRBD2. Germline V gives CDR1 SGHTA, CDR2 FQGNSA. Trimming removed 5 bases from V and 1 base from J; junction bases left unmatched: 8. The CDR3 is 16 residues long. Written as DNA, the CDR3 is TGTGCCAGCAGCCCCCGGGGGGGTGGGGGCACAGATACGCAGTATTTT. Protein product: CASSPRGGGGTDTQYF.

This chain connects TRBV19 to TRBJ2-1; D gene uncertain. The CDR3 totals 14 residues. Germline values: CDR1 LNHDA, CDR2 SQIVND (reference sequence). The ends were cut back, 8 bases at V and 4 bases at J, with 15 bases in the middle. CDR3 protein: CASRRLDLYNEQFF. CDR3 coding DNA: TGTGCCAGTCGCCGACTGGACCTATACAATGAGCAGTTCTTC.

V usage is TRBV5-6 and J usage is TRBJ2-7; 11 positions match TRBD1. With 3 bases clipped from V and 3 bases from J, the junction kept 11 bases outside the gene matches. Germline V gives CDR1 SGHDT, CDR2 YYEEEE. The CDR3 is 17 residues long. This CDR3 is CASSSTRTGGMDYEQYF. CDR3 nucleotide sequence: TGTGCCAGCAGCTCAACCAGGACAGGGGGCATGGACTACGAGCAGTACTTC.

The chain joins TRBV5-4 to TRBJ2-3; 8 bases map to TRBD2. With V trimmed by 2 bases and J by 6 bases, 11 bases remained unmatched. The CDR3 consists of 16 residues. CDR1 is SGHNT, CDR2 YYREEE, per germline (reference sequence). The CDR3 here is CASSFPGAGVVDTQYF. CDR3 bases: TGTGCCAGCAGCTTCCCAGGAGCGGGAGTGGTGGATACGCAGTATTTT. Using reference TRBV5-4 and TRBJ2-3 for the parts outside the CDR3, the full variable domain is ETGVTQSPTHLIKTRGQQVTLRCSSQSGHNTVSWYQQALGQGPQFIFQYYREEENGRGNFPPRFSGLQFPNYSSELNVNALELDDSALYLCASSFPGAGVVDTQYFGPGTRLTVL.

The V call is TRBV27, the J call TRBJ2-7; D remains ambiguous. The CDR3 contains 10 residues. Germline lookup yields CDR1 MNHEY and CDR2 SMNVEV (reference sequence). The V gene lost 8 bases and the J gene lost 3 bases, with 5 bases spanning the gap. CDR3 residues: CASGVYEQYF. In nucleotides, the CDR3 is TGTGCCAGCGGGGTCTACGAGCAGTACTTC.

This rearrangement joins TRBV5-6 to TRBJ1-2; D remains ambiguous. V gave up 0 bases and J gave up 4 bases, with 10 bases separating them. CDR3 length: 14 residues. Germline V lookup: CDR1 SGHDT, CDR2 YYEEEE. The CDR3 DNA follows: TGTGCCAGCAGCTTGGAGGGCAGAACCTATGGCTACACCTTC. Translation: CASSLEGRTYGYTF.

V gene TRBV11-3 combines with J gene TRBJ2-2; TRBD1 or TRBD2 may be the D gene (5 bases each). The CDR3 runs to 15 residues. V was cut by 4 bases and J by 4 bases, with 13 bases left in between. Germline V gene sequence: CDR1 SGHNT, CDR2 YENEEA. The CDR3, as DNA: TGTGCCAGCAGCTCAAGAGGGGTTTCCACCGGGGAGCTGTTTTTT. Residues: CASSSRGVSTGELFF.

This chain uses TRBV19 with TRBJ2-3; D is unresolved. The V end lost 3 bases, the J end lost 1 base, and 11 bases lay between the germline ends. The CDR3 extends over 15 amino acids. Germline V gene data show CDR1 as LNHDA and CDR2 as SQIVND (reference sequence). CDR3 loop: CASSMSTGGTDTQYF. The CDR3 DNA reads as TGTGCCAGTAGTATGTCTACCGGAGGCACAGATACGCAGTATTTT.

This sequence joins TRBV5-1 and TRBJ2-7; TRBD1 might be the D (7 bases). V dropped 2 bases and J dropped 7 bases, with 13 bases sitting between them. This CDR3 spans 13 amino acids. Germline-derived CDR1 and CDR2 are SGHRS and YFSETQ. The chain's CDR3 is CASSFGRGDEQYF. The CDR3 nucleotides read TGCGCCAGCAGCTTTGGCAGGGGGGATGAGCAGTACTTC.

The chain joins TRBV10-1 to TRBJ1-1, with D unresolved. CDR3 length: 15 amino acids. V dropped 0 bases and J dropped 6 bases, with 14 bases sitting between them. CDR1 is WNHNN, CDR2 SYGVQD, per germline (reference sequence). Written as DNA, the CDR3 is TGCGCCAGCAGTGAGTCGCAGCCGGGTAAGGCTGAAGCTTTCTTT. Amino acid sequence: CASSESQPGKAEAFF.

V usage is TRBV4-2 and J usage is TRBJ2-5; weak D call: TRBD2 (6 bases). The CDR3 is made up of 11 amino acids. V lost 11 bases and J 5 bases, leaving 12 bases between the germline ends. Germline V gene data show CDR1 as LGHNA and CDR2 as YNFKEQ. CDR3 sequence (DNA): TGTGCCCGCGGAGGGCACGAGACCCAGTACTTC. Protein product: CARGGHETQYF.

This clone occurred once. This chain uses TRBV18 with TRBJ2-5; D might be TRBD1 (6 bases). This CDR3 is built from 13 residues. CDR1 and CDR2 from the germline V gene are KGHSH and LQKENI. Between the trimmed V and J ends, which lost 5 bases and 5 bases, there was a span of 12 bases. The CDR3 protein is CASSGHQGETQYF. DNA of the CDR3: TGTGCCAGCTCAGGGCATCAGGGGGAGACCCAGTACTTC.

The chain recombines TRBV7-9 with TRBJ2-3; 8 nucleotides line up with TRBD2. J lost 3 bases, V lost 10 bases, and 12 bases had no gene match. Germline values: CDR1 SEHNR, CDR2 FQNEAQ (reference sequence). The CDR3 is 15 amino acids. Here the CDR3 reads CATPRAGGSTDTQYF. The CDR3 region has the DNA TGTGCCACCCCCCGGGCGGGGGGTTCGACAGATACGCAGTATTTT. The full variable domain, in which reference TRBV7-9 and TRBJ2-3 provide the parts outside the CDR3, is DTGVSQNPRHKITKRGQNVTFRCDPISEHNRLYWYRQTLGQGPEFLTYFQNEAQLEKSRLLSDRFSAERPKGSFSTLEIQRTEQGDSAMYLCATPRAGGSTDTQYFGPGTRLTVL.

This chain joins TRBV5-1 and TRBJ2-5; 16 bases fit TRBD2. This CDR3 comprises 20 residues. The V gene's germline CDR1 is SGHRS and CDR2 YFSETQ. V lost 4 bases to trimming and J lost 2 bases; unmatched junction nucleotides: 14. The CDR3 loop is CASSPGLAGGPLMEQETQYF. In DNA, the CDR3 is TGCGCCAGCAGCCCGGGACTAGCGGGGGGGCCTTTAATGGAGCAAGAGACCCAGTACTTC.

J is TRBJ2-1 and V is TRBV4-1, with 8 bases aligning to TRBD1. CDR3 length equals 17 residues. Germline lookup yields CDR1 MGHRA and CDR2 YSYEKL. V gave up 1 base and J gave up 10 bases; unmatched junction bases: 15. As DNA, the CDR3 is TGCGCCAGCAGCCAAGGAGGAGGGACAGGACCCTACGCGGAGCAGTTCTTC. This gives the protein CASSQGGGTGPYAEQFF.

This sequence joins TRBV6-5 and TRBJ2-6, with D unclear. The V end lost 5 bases, the J end lost 2 bases, and 4 bases lay between the germline ends. The CDR3 sequence is 13 residues long. From germline, CDR1 is MNHEY and CDR2 SVGAGI. The CDR3 region is CASSRPGANVLTF. CDR3 bases: TGTGCCAGCAGTCGCCCTGGGGCCAACGTCCTGACTTTC.

This clone showed up just a few times. The V gene is TRBV30, the J gene TRBJ2-3; a possible D gene is TRBD1 (5 bases). V was trimmed by 0 bases and J by 6 bases, leaving 10 bases between them. CDR3 length: 13 amino acids. CDR1 and CDR2 (germline): GTSNPN, SVGIG (reference sequence). The CDR3 bases are TGTGCCTGGAGTGTTAAGGGGCTTGATACGCAGTATTTT. Translation gives CAWSVKGLDTQYF.

The gene calls are TRBV30 and TRBJ1-4, with D perhaps matching TRBD1 (5 bases). Per the germline V gene, CDR1 is GTSNPN and CDR2 is SVGIG (reference sequence). The CDR3 is 15 residues long. V was shortened by 2 bases and J by 6 bases, with 16 bases between the two germline ends. The CDR3 DNA sequence: TGTGCCTGGAGTTTGGGGGGGGGAGAAGATGAAAAACTGTTTTTT. Translating gives CAWSLGGGEDEKLFF.

The chain couples TRBV7-2 to TRBJ2-7; 7 bases match TRBD2. This CDR3 is built from 14 residues. V was pared by 2 bases and J by 2 bases, with 3 bases of the junction left unmatched. The V gene's germline CDR1 is SGHTA and CDR2 FQGNSA. CDR3: CASSLSAGAYEQYF. The CDR3 DNA follows: TGTGCCAGCAGCTTATCCGCGGGGGCCTACGAGCAGTACTTC.

The rearrangement links TRBV9 to TRBJ1-3; no firm D call. This CDR3 contains 12 residues. V was pared by 3 bases and J by 4 bases, with 5 bases between. Germline CDR1 SGDLS, CDR2 YYNGEE. As DNA, the CDR3 is TGTGCCAGCAGCGATCTAGGAAACACCATATATTTT. Its protein product is CASSDLGNTIYF.

V gene TRBV5-1 combines with J gene TRBJ2-7, with D possibly matching TRBD1 (6 bases). CDR3 length: 14 amino acids. Deletions cut 2 bases from V and 2 bases from J, with 11 bases between. Germline V gene sequence: CDR1 SGHRS, CDR2 YFSETQ. The CDR3 coding sequence is TGCGCCAGCAGCTTTACAGGGTTGACCTACGAGCAGTACTTC. Translated: CASSFTGLTYEQYF. Using reference TRBV5-1 and TRBJ2-7 for the parts outside the CDR3, the full variable domain is KAGVTQTPRYLIKTRGQQVTLSCSPISGHRSVSWYQQTPGQGLQFLFEYFSETQRNKGNFPGRFSGRQFSNSRSEMNVSTLELGDSALYLCASSFTGLTYEQYFGPGTRLTVT.

The chain is built from TRBV11-2 and TRBJ2-5; 9 bases are a match to TRBD1. The ends lost 0 bases at V and 5 bases at J; junction bases unmatched: 4. The germline CDR1 and CDR2 sequences are SGHAT and FQNNGV. The CDR3 has 15 amino acids. The CDR3 region has the DNA TGTGCCAGCAGCTTAGAGGGACAGGGCTATGAGACCCAGTACTTC. Encoded protein: CASSLEGQGYETQYF.